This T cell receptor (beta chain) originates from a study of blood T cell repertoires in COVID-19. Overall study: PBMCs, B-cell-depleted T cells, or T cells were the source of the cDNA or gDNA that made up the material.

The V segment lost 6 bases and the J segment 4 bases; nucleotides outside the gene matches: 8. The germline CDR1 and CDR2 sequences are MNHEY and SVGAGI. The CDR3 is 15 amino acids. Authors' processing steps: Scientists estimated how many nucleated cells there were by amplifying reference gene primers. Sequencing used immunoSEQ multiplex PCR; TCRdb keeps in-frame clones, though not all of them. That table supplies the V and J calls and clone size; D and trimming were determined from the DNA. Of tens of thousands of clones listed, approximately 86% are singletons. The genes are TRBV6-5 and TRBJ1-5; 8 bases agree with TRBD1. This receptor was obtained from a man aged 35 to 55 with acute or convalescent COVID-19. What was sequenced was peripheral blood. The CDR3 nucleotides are TGTGCCAGCAGGGGACTGCGGACAGGGAATCAGCCCCAGCATTTT. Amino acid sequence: CASRGLRTGNQPQHF.